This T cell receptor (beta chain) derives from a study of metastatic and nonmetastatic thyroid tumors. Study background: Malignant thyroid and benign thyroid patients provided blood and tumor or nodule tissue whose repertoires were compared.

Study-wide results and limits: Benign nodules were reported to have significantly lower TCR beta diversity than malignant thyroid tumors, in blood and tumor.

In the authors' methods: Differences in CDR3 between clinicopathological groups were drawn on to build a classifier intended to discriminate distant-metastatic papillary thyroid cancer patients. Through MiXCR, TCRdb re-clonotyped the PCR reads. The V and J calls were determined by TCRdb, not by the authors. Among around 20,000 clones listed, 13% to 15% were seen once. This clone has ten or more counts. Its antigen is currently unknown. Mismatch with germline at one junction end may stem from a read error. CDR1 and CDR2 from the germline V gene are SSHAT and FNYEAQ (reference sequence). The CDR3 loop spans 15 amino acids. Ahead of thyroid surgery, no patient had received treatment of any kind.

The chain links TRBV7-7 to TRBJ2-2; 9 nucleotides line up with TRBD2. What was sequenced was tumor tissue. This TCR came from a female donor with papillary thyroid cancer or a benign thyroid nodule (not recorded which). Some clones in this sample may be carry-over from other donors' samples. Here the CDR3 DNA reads TGTGCTAGCAGCCCACAGGCGGGAGGGACCGGGGAGCTGTTTTTT. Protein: CASSPQAGGTGELFF.